The 5 T cell receptor beta chains below were found in one sample sequenced in a study of vaccination and CD4 T cells after COVID-19. These TCRs are of unknown antigen specificity. The assay that was used to sequence DNA from cultured CD4+ T cells was the Oncomine TCR Beta short-read assay. TCRdb called the PCR reads again in MiXCR, with one record for every CDR3 protein. The sample has about 7,800 distinct CDR3 sequences, roughly 39% seen once. Treatment: roughly ten-day PBMC culture with coronavirus spike peptide pools or control peptides (ViraFEST assay). An unexposed donor provided the CD4+ T cells, which were collected before the COVID-19 pandemic (2011-2018). Sequenced input: CD4+ T cells from blood, cultured in vitro. The receptors shown here come from a human donor in good health.

This clonotype was observed a handful of times. This chain joins TRBV15 and TRBJ2-5; no clear D. Trimming shortened V by 8 bases and J by 6 bases, and 10 bases separated the two germline ends. This CDR3 has 11 amino acids. In germline, CDR1 is LNHNV, CDR2 YYDKDF (reference sequence). The CDR3 sequence: CATEAGKTQYF. The DNA of the CDR3 is TGTGCCACCGAGGCAGGAAAGACCCAGTACTTC.

The table lists this clonotype with a count of one. The chain links TRBV5-6 to TRBJ1-2; D remains ambiguous. The CDR3 covers 15 residues. Looked up from germline, CDR1 is SGHDT and CDR2 is YYEEEE. The V and J ends lost 0 bases and 4 bases respectively, with 13 bases between them. The DNA of the CDR3 is TGTGCCAGCAGCTTGGCCTCGGAGGTTTTCTATGGCTACACCTTC. This encodes CASSLASEVFYGYTF.

The J gene is TRBJ2-3, the V gene TRBV6-2 or TRBV6-3; D remains unclear. V shed 2 bases and J shed 0 bases, with 21 bases lying between them. This CDR3 is built from 19 residues. In germline, CDR1 is MNHEY, CDR2 SVGEGT. The CDR3 protein is CASSYTLGAETSSTDTQYF. The CDR3 DNA sequence: TGTGCCAGCAGTTACACCCTAGGCGCGGAGACTTCTAGCACAGATACGCAGTATTTT.

V and J are TRBV14 and TRBJ1-2, with D unclear. This CDR3 has 11 amino acids. The germline V gene has CDR1 SGHDN and CDR2 FVKESK. Trimming removed 5 bases at V and 1 base at J, with 2 bases between. The CDR3 sequence: CASSNNYGYTF. CDR3 nucleotides: TGTGCCAGCAGCAATAACTATGGCTACACCTTC.

Only one count was recorded for this clonotype. This sequence joins TRBV10-1 and TRBJ2-5, with D possibly matching TRBD1 (6 bases). The CDR3 has 12 amino acids. The germline V gene encodes CDR1 WNHNN and CDR2 SYGVQD (reference sequence). Deletions cut 2 bases from V and 11 bases from J, with 12 bases between. The CDR3 sequence is CASSEADRPQYF. DNA for the CDR3: TGCGCCAGCAGTGAGGCCGACAGGCCTCAGTACTTC.